What follows are 29 T cell receptor beta chains derived from one specimen sequenced in a study of radiation and T cells in renal cell carcinoma. Time point given: baseline pretreatment blood. Treatment indicated: 15 Gy SBRT to primary tumor, nephrectomy 4 weeks later. TCRdb's table, derived via immunoSEQ multiplex PCR, lists solely in-frame clones and lacks some. The profile shows 130,000 or so clones, around 78% of them singletons. The sample here was blood, taken from a patient whose treatment included radiotherapy and nephrectomy. Receptors originate from a woman in her fifties or sixties with renal cell carcinoma.

The chain carries TRBV5-4 and TRBJ2-7, with D unresolved. Trimming stripped 9 bases from V and 12 bases from J, with 16 bases between. Germline V gene data show CDR1 as SGHNT and CDR2 as YYREEE (reference sequence). This CDR3 comprises 10 residues. The DNA of the CDR3 is TGTGCCAAACTCCACCGCGAACGGTACTTC. As protein: CAKLHRERYF.

The rearrangement joins TRBV30 to TRBJ1-6; D remains ambiguous. Trimming removed 1 base at V and 6 bases at J, with 13 bases between. The V gene's germline CDR1 is GTSNPN and CDR2 SVGIG (reference sequence). The CDR3 covers 15 residues. The CDR3: CAWSGLIRGNSPLHF. DNA for the CDR3: TGTGCCTGGAGTGGCTTGATACGGGGTAATTCACCCCTCCACTTT. Combining the CDR3 with reference TRBV30 and TRBJ1-6 gives the whole variable domain SQTIHQWPATLVQPVGSPLSLECTVEGTSNPNLYWYRQAAGRGLQLLFYSVGIGQISSEVPQNLSASRPQDRQFILSSKKLLLSDSGFYLCAWSGLIRGNSPLHFGNGTRLTVT.

The chain is built from TRBV7-6 and TRBJ2-7, with D unclear. The CDR3 length is 14 residues. The ends were cut back, 1 base at V and 0 bases at J, with 7 bases in the middle. The germline V gene encodes CDR1 SGHVS and CDR2 FNYEAQ. CDR3 residues: CASSLEASSYEQYF. The CDR3 DNA follows: TGTGCCAGCAGCTTAGAGGCGTCCTCCTACGAGCAGTACTTC.

This clone was seen only once. V and J are TRBV6-6 and TRBJ1-5; TRBD1 aligns across 9 bases. This CDR3 has 16 amino acids. Germline values: CDR1 MNHNY, CDR2 SVGAGI (reference sequence). V dropped 5 bases and J dropped 2; count of bases not matched to a gene: 7. The CDR3 DNA reads as TGTGCCAGCAGTAAACCGGGACAGGGAGGCAATCAGCCCCAGCATTTT. Translating it yields CASSKPGQGGNQPQHF.

Turning to this clone: Other DNA sequences of this sample code for an identical CDR3. The genes are TRBV9 and TRBJ2-5; D is unresolved. This CDR3 region has 11 residues. Germline CDR1 is SGDLS and CDR2 is YYNGEE. V gave up 3 bases and J gave up 3 bases, with 3 bases separating them. CDR3 in DNA: TGTGCCAGCAGCGCCGAAGAGACCCAGTACTTC. Its protein is CASSAEETQYF.

This clone has more than one count but fewer than ten. V is TRBV15 and J is TRBJ1-1, with unresolved D. With 3 bases removed from V and 5 bases from J, the gap between germline ends came to 7 bases. The CDR3 consists of 12 residues. Looked up from germline, CDR1 is LNHNV and CDR2 is YYDKDF (reference sequence). CDR3: CATSRDQTEAFF. The CDR3 DNA reads TGTGCCACCAGCAGGGACCAAACTGAAGCTTTCTTT.

The chain employs TRBV10-1 and TRBJ2-7; D ambiguous. The CDR3 extends over 13 amino acids. V was pared by 0 bases and J by 5 bases, with 8 bases between. In germline, CDR1 is WNHNN, CDR2 SYGVQD (reference sequence). The CDR3 DNA reads as TGCGCCAGCAGTGAGTCGCTTATAGACGAGCAGTACTTC. It encodes CASSESLIDEQYF.

The chain links TRBV18 to TRBJ1-5; D unclear. Germline CDR1 KGHSH, CDR2 LQKENI. This CDR3 region has 16 residues. Trimming pared 4 bases from V and 6 bases from J, leaving 19 bases between. CDR3 loop: CASSLSGEQVFQPQHF. DNA for the CDR3: TGTGCCAGCTCACTTAGCGGGGAGCAGGTTTTTCAGCCCCAGCATTTT.

This chain connects TRBV4-3 to TRBJ1-1, with TRBD1 identical over 7 bases. Per the germline V gene, CDR1 is LGHNA and CDR2 is YSLEER. After removal of 0 bases from V and 7 bases from J, the junction contained 2 bases not matched to a gene. The CDR3 runs 13 residues. CDR3 DNA sequence: TGCGCCAGCAGCCAAGATTGGGACAGTGAAGCTTTCTTT. This codes for CASSQDWDSEAFF.

The chain has TRBV28 and TRBJ1-5, with D possibly being TRBD1 (5 bases). The CDR3 is made up of 13 amino acids. Germline lookup yields CDR1 MDHEN and CDR2 SYDVKM. V was clipped by 5 bases and J by 11 bases, with 16 bases between them. The CDR3: CASSRGAAPAQHF. The CDR3 DNA sequence: TGTGCCAGCAGTCGAGGGGCCGCTCCGGCCCAGCATTTT.

The V gene is TRBV7-9, the J gene TRBJ2-5; 13 bases are shared with TRBD2. The ends lost 4 bases at V and 1 base at J; junction bases unmatched: 6. Germline lookup yields CDR1 SEHNR and CDR2 FQNEAQ (reference sequence). The CDR3 length is 17 residues. The CDR3 protein is CASSSGTSGALQETQYF. The CDR3, as DNA: TGTGCCAGCAGCTCCGGGACTAGCGGGGCACTCCAAGAGACCCAGTACTTC.

This rearrangement joins TRBV6-5 to TRBJ2-3; unclear D gene. The germline CDR1 and CDR2 sequences are MNHEY and SVGAGI. Trimming removed 6 bases at V and 8 bases at J, with 15 bases between. The CDR3 has 13 amino acids. This CDR3 is CASSDPGSATQYF. The CDR3 DNA sequence: TGTGCCAGCAGCGACCCCGGCTCGGCTACGCAGTATTTT.

This clone was counted once. The V call is TRBV2, the J call TRBJ2-2, with TRBD2 matching over 13 bases. V lost 9 bases and J lost 2; bases outside the gene matches: 3. This CDR3 has 15 amino acids. Germline V gene data show CDR1 as SNHLY and CDR2 as FYNNEI. This chain's CDR3 is CASGTSGENTGELFF. CDR3 nucleotides: TGTGCCAGTGGGACTAGCGGGGAAAACACCGGGGAGCTGTTTTTT.

This sequence joins TRBV5-1 and TRBJ2-7; perhaps TRBD2 as D (6 bases). V dropped 4 bases and J dropped 3 bases, with 14 bases sitting between them. The CDR3 runs to 14 residues. The V gene's germline CDR1 is SGHRS and CDR2 YFSETQ. CDR3 DNA sequence: TGCGCCAGCAGCCCGGGAGTTCTAGACTACGAGCAGTACTTC. Protein: CASSPGVLDYEQYF.

The chain employs TRBV5-1 and TRBJ2-7; D is unclear. Germline V gene sequence: CDR1 SGHRS, CDR2 YFSETQ. Trimming took 0 bases from V and 3 from J, leaving 4 bases between them. CDR3 length: 12 amino acids. CDR3 loop: CASSLGYYEQYF. CDR3 DNA: TGCGCCAGCAGCTTGGGGTACTACGAGCAGTACTTC.

V is TRBV4-3 and J is TRBJ2-2; 10 bases match TRBD1. Germline-derived CDR1 and CDR2 are LGHNA and YSLEER. Trimming at V came to 4 bases and at J to 4 bases, leaving 6 bases not matched to a gene. The CDR3 covers 16 residues. The CDR3 DNA reads TGCGCCAGCAGCCCCGACAGGGGGCGTGTCACCGGGGAGCTGTTTTTT. Its protein product is CASSPDRGRVTGELFF.

The chain uses TRBV5-1 and TRBJ2-1; D might be TRBD1 or TRBD2, each matching 5 bases. Deletions cut 1 base from V and 3 bases from J, with 11 bases between. Germline V gives CDR1 SGHRS, CDR2 YFSETQ. CDR3 size: 15 residues. CDR3 residues: CASSLSGLDYNEQFF. In DNA, the CDR3 is TGCGCCAGCAGCTTGTCGGGGCTGGACTACAATGAGCAGTTCTTC.

Written as DNA, the CDR3 is TGTGCCAGCAGCGTGATGTCCGCGAACACCGGGGAGCTGTTTTTT. This sequence encodes CASSVMSANTGELFF. This chain connects TRBV9 to TRBJ2-2; D gene uncertain. Per germline, CDR1 SGDLS and CDR2 YYNGEE. Between the trimmed V and J ends, which lost 2 bases and 0 bases, there was a span of 8 bases. The CDR3 is 15 amino acids.

The J gene is TRBJ1-4, the V gene TRBV20-1, with unresolved D. Trimming shortened V by 5 bases and J by 8 bases, and 9 bases separated the two germline ends. CDR3 length: 11 amino acids. Germline V gene sequence: CDR1 DFQATT, CDR2 SNEGSKA (reference sequence). The CDR3 DNA follows: TGCAGTGCTGTTGATGGAGAAAAACTGTTTTTT. This encodes CSAVDGEKLFF.

This sequence joins TRBV5-5 and TRBJ1-5; D possibly corresponds to TRBD1 (6 bases). V was cut by 4 bases and J by 3 bases, with 11 bases left in between. This CDR3 comprises 14 residues. Germline V gene data show CDR1 as SGHKS and CDR2 as YYEKEE (reference sequence). DNA for the CDR3: TGTGCCAGCAGCGCCGGACAGCCCAATCAGCCCCAGCATTTT. Amino acids: CASSAGQPNQPQHF.

The chain joins TRBV10-3 to TRBJ2-1; TRBD1 aligns across 7 bases. This CDR3 comprises 16 residues. Per the germline V gene, CDR1 is ENHRY and CDR2 is SYGVKD. Trimming removed 3 bases from V and 3 bases from J; junction bases left unmatched: 8. The CDR3 loop reads CAISDFRTGSYNEQFF. In nucleotides, the CDR3 is TGTGCCATCAGTGATTTTAGGACAGGAAGCTACAATGAGCAGTTCTTC.

The chain has TRBV9 and TRBJ2-2; the D is unclear. CDR1 and CDR2 from the germline V gene are SGDLS and YYNGEE. The V gene lost 0 bases and the J gene lost 2 bases, with 14 bases spanning the gap. The CDR3 runs to 17 residues. CDR3 in amino acids: CASSVGPPMGNTGELFF. The CDR3 DNA sequence: TGTGCCAGCAGCGTAGGCCCTCCTATGGGAAACACCGGGGAGCTGTTTTTT.

V usage is TRBV27 and J usage is TRBJ2-3; weak D call: TRBD1 (5 bases). This CDR3 region has 17 residues. Germline V gives CDR1 MNHEY, CDR2 SMNVEV (reference sequence). V was shortened by 5 bases and J by 0 bases, with 18 bases between the two germline ends. The CDR3 loop is CASSPVPRGTSTDTQYF. Written as DNA, the CDR3 is TGTGCCAGCAGTCCGGTTCCTAGGGGTACTAGCACAGATACGCAGTATTTT.

V gene TRBV25-1 combines with J gene TRBJ1-2; D gene unclear. Deletions cut 7 bases from V and 4 bases from J, with 7 bases between. The CDR3 sequence is 11 residues long. The germline V gene has CDR1 MGHDK and CDR2 SYGVNS. The CDR3, as DNA: TGTGCCAGCAATTCAGGCTATGGCTACACCTTC. It translates to CASNSGYGYTF.

This clone appeared a few times. V usage is TRBV7-9 and J usage is TRBJ1-2; 11 nucleotides match TRBD1. The length of the CDR3 is 14 residues. The ends lost 5 bases at V and 8 bases at J; junction bases unmatched: 7. Per the germline V gene, CDR1 is SEHNR and CDR2 is FQNEAQ (reference sequence). The CDR3 region is CASSHGQGAIGYTF. DNA for the CDR3: TGTGCCAGCAGCCACGGACAGGGGGCGATAGGCTACACCTTC.

J is TRBJ2-1 and V is TRBV4-3; 9 bases are a match to TRBD1. Germline CDR1 LGHNA, CDR2 YSLEER. This CDR3 contains 15 residues. V dropped 3 bases and J dropped 6; count of bases not matched to a gene: 6. The CDR3, as DNA: TGCGCCAGCAGCCACTGGGACAGGGATGGCAATGAGCAGTTCTTC. Its translation is CASSHWDRDGNEQFF.

CDR3 sequence (DNA): TGTGCCAGCAGCTTGGGAGGGTTGGAGACCCAGTACTTC. Protein sequence: CASSLGGLETQYF. The chain joins TRBV7-3 to TRBJ2-5, with TRBD2 matching over 7 bases. This CDR3 contains 13 residues. CDR1 and CDR2 from the germline V gene are SGHTA and FQGTGA. V shed 3 bases, J shed 5 bases, and the junction held 3 bases outside the gene matches.

CDR3 in DNA: TGTGCCAGCAGCCCCCTGTCGGGAGGTGTCTACGAGCAGTACTTC. The encoded protein is CASSPLSGGVYEQYF. The V gene is TRBV4-2, the J gene TRBJ2-7, with TRBD2 matching over 7 bases. V lost 4 bases to trimming and J lost 3 bases; unmatched junction nucleotides: 9. The CDR3 runs to 15 residues. CDR1 LGHNA and CDR2 YNFKEQ come from the germline V gene.

This clone was observed a few times. This chain uses TRBV5-1 with TRBJ2-7; no firm D call. This CDR3 is built from 13 residues. Trimming shortened V by 0 bases and J by 6 bases, and 10 bases separated the two germline ends. Germline V gene data show CDR1 as SGHRS and CDR2 as YFSETQ. The CDR3 DNA follows: TGCGCCAGCAGCTTGGCCTCCCCGGCCGAGCAGTACTTC. It is translated as CASSLASPAEQYF.